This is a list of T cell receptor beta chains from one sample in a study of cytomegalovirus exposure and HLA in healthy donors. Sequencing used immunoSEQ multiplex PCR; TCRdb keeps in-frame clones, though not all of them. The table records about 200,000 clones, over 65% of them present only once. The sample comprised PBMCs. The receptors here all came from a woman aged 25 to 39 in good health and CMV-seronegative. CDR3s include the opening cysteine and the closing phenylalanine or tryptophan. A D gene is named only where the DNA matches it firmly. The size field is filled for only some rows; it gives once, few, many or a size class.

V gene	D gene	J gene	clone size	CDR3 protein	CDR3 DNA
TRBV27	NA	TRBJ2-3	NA	CASSLSTVYTDTQYF	TGTGCCAGCAGTTTATCCACAGTGTACACAGATACGCAGTATTTT
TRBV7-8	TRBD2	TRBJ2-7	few	CASSLATLAGNYEQYF	TGTGCCAGCAGCTTAGCGACGCTAGCGGGCAATTACGAGCAGTACTTC
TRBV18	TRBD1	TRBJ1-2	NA	CASSPQTGQGGYTF	TGTGCCAGCTCACCACAGACAGGACAGGGTGGCTACACCTTC
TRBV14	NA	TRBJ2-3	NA	CASSLYRDSGSTDTQYF	TGTGCCAGCAGCCTTTACCGGGACTCAGGGAGCACAGATACGCAGTATTTT
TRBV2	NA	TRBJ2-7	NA	CASSGTPGQGTYEQYF	TGTGCCAGCAGCGGAACCCCGGGGCAGGGGACCTACGAGCAGTACTTC
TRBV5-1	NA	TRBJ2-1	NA	CASSLAQQGDEQFF	TGCGCCAGCAGCTTGGCCCAGCAAGGGGATGAGCAGTTCTTC
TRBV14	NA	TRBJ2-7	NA	CASSQIYGEQYF	TGTGCCAGCAGCCAAATTTACGGGGAGCAGTACTTC
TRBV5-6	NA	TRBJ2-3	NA	CASSSFLTDTQYF	TGTGCCAGCAGCTCCTTCCTCACAGATACGCAGTATTTT
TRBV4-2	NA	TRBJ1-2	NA	CASSPKAYYGYTF	TGTGCCAGCAGCCCCAAAGCTTACTATGGCTACACCTTC
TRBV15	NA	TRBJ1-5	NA	CATSRDRQPQHF	TGTGCCACCAGCAGAGATCGGCAGCCCCAGCATTTT
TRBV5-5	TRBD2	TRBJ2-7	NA	CASSWTSGSSYEQYF	TGTGCCAGCAGCTGGACTAGCGGGAGCTCCTACGAGCAGTACTTC
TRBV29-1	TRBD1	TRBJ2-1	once	CSVAGGNYRDEQFF	TGCAGCGTTGCAGGGGGCAATTATAGGGATGAGCAGTTCTTC
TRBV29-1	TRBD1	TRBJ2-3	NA	CSVSLGQGFSDTQYF	TGCAGCGTCTCCTTGGGACAGGGGTTTTCAGATACGCAGTATTTT
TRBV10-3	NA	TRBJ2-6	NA	CAVSGVSGANVLTF	TGTGCCGTCTCGGGGGTCTCCGGGGCCAACGTCCTGACTTTC
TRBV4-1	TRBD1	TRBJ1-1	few	CASSFGQGGTEAFF	TGCGCCAGCAGCTTTGGACAGGGCGGAACTGAAGCTTTCTTT
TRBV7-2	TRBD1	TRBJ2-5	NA	CASSPRSGTGGETQYF	TGTGCCAGCAGCCCCCGTTCCGGGACAGGGGGGGAGACCCAGTACTTC
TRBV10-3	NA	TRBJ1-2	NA	CAIGPEGGRGGYTF	TGTGCCATCGGCCCCGAGGGAGGGCGTGGAGGCTACACCTTC
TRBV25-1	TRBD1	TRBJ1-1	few	CASRPGQGTGWTEAFF	TGTGCCAGCAGGCCGGGACAGGGGACGGGGTGGACTGAAGCTTTCTTT
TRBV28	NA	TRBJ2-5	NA	CASSPDRLPQETQYF	TGTGCCAGCAGTCCGGACAGACTTCCCCAAGAGACCCAGTACTTC
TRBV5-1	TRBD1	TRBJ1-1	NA	CASSLTGTGNTEAFF	TGCGCCAGCAGCTTAACCGGGACAGGGAACACTGAAGCTTTCTTT
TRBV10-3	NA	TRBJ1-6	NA	CAISEETALNSPLHF	TGTGCCATCAGTGAAGAGACAGCGTTAAATTCACCCCTCCACTTT
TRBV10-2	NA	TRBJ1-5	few	CASSRTVNQPQHF	TGCGCCAGCAGTCGTACAGTCAATCAGCCCCAGCATTTT
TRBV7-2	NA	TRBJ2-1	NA	CASSLVRSSSYNEQFF	TGTGCCAGCAGCTTAGTGCGGAGTAGCTCCTACAATGAGCAGTTCTTC
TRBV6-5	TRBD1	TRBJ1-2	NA	CASSYSWTGGSYGYTF	TGTGCCAGCAGTTACTCCTGGACAGGGGGCTCCTATGGCTACACCTTC
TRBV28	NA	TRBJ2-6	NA	CASSPTKRATGAIFSGANVLTF	TGTGCCAGCAGTCCCACGAAGCGGGCCACAGGGGCCATCTTCTCTGGGGCCAACGTCCTGACTTTC
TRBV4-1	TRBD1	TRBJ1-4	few	CASTRQGLNEKLFF	TGCGCCAGCACCCGACAGGGGCTAAATGAAAAACTGTTTTTT
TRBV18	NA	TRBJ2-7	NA	CASSPTTIGLGVEQYF	TGTGCCAGCTCACCTACAACTATTGGCCTCGGGGTTGAGCAGTACTTC
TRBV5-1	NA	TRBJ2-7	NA	CASSLARTNYEQYF	TGCGCCAGCAGCCTAGCACGGACGAACTACGAGCAGTACTTC
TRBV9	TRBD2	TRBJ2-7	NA	CASSPRVAGTYEQYF	TGTGCCAGCAGCCCACGAGTAGCGGGAACCTACGAGCAGTACTTC
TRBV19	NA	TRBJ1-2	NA	CASSYRVRLANYGYTF	TGTGCCAGTAGTTACAGGGTCCGGCTCGCAAACTATGGCTACACCTTC
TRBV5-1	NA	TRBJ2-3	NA	CASSLGTFGTDTQYF	TGCGCCAGCAGCTTGGGCACTTTCGGCACAGATACGCAGTATTTT
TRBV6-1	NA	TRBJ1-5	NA	CASSELAPRERQPQHF	TGTGCCAGCAGTGAACTTGCCCCCAGGGAACGTCAGCCCCAGCATTTT
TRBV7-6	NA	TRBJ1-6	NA	CASSLLEGGPSSYNSPLHF	TGTGCCAGCAGCTTACTCGAGGGCGGACCGAGCTCCTATAATTCACCCCTCCACTTT
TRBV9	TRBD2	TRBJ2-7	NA	CAKRSGTSGSPYEQYF	TGTGCCAAGAGGTCCGGGACTAGCGGGAGTCCCTACGAGCAGTACTTC
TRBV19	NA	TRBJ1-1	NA	CASSSNRDTEAFF	TGTGCCAGTAGTTCGAACAGGGACACTGAAGCTTTCTTT
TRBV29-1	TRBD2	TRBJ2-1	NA	CSVEERREDNEQFF	TGCAGCGTTGAAGAAAGGCGGGAGGACAATGAGCAGTTCTTC
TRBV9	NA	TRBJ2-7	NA	CASSVGGAKEQYF	TGTGCCAGCAGCGTGGGGGGGGCGAAGGAGCAGTACTTC
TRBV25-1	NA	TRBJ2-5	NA	CASSSSVGGTQYF	TGTGCCAGCAGCAGCTCGGTGGGGGGGACCCAGTACTTC
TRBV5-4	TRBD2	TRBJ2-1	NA	CASKGERERSYNEQFF	TGTGCCAGCAAAGGGGAGCGGGAGCGCTCCTACAATGAGCAGTTCTTC
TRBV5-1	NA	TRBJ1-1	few	CASSVSSQGVEAFF	TGCGCCAGCAGCGTAAGCTCACAGGGTGTTGAAGCTTTCTTT
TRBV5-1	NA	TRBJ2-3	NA	CASSSLRVGSSTDTQYF	TGCGCCAGCAGCTCCCTCCGGGTAGGGAGCAGCACAGATACGCAGTATTTT
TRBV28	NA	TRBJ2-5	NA	CASSLWYRETSTSQETQYF	TGTGCCAGCAGTTTATGGTATCGTGAAACTAGCACTAGTCAAGAGACCCAGTACTTC
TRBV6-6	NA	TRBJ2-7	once	CASSYLGVYEQYF	TGTGCCAGCAGTTACCTCGGGGTATACGAGCAGTACTTC